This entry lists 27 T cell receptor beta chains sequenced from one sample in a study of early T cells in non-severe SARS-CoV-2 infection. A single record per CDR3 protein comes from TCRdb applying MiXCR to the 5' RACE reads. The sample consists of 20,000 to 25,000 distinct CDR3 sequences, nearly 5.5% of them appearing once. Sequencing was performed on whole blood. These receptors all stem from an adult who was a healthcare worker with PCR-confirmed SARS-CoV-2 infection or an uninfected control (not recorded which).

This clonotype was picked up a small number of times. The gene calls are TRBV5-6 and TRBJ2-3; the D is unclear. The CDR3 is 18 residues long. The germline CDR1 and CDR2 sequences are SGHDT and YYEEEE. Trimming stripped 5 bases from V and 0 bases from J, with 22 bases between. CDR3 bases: TGTGCCAGCAGGGTAGGGCTTTTCGCGGTCTCAAGCACAGATACGCAGTATTTT. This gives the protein CASRVGLFAVSSTDTQYF.

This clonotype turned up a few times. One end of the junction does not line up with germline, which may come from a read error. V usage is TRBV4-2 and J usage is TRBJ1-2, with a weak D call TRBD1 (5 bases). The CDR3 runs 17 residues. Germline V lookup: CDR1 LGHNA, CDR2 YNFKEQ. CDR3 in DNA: TGTGCCAGCAGCCAAGACTTAGGGGACGGCGGATACTATGGCTACGCCTTC. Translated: CASSQDLGDGGYYGYAF.

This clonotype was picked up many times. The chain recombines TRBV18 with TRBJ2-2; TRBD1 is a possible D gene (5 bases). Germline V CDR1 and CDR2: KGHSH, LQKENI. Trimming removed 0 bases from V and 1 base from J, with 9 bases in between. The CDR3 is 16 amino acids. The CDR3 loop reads CASSPPRQMNTGELFF. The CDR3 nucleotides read TGTGCCAGCTCACCACCGAGACAGATGAACACCGGGGAGCTGTTTTTT.

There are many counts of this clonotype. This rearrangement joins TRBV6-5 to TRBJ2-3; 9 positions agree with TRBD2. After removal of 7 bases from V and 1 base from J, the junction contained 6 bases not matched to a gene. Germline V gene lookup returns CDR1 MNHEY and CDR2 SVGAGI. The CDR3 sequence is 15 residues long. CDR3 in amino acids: CASKIAGEGTDTQYF. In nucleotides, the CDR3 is TGTGCCAGCAAAATAGCGGGAGAGGGCACAGATACGCAGTATTTT.

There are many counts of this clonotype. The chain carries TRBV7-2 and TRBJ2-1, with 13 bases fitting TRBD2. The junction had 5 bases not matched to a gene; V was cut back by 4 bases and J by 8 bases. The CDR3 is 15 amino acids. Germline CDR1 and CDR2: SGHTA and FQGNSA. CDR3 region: CASSSLTSGRHEQFF. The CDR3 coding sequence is TGTGCCAGCAGCTCTCTGACTAGCGGGAGGCATGAGCAGTTCTTC.

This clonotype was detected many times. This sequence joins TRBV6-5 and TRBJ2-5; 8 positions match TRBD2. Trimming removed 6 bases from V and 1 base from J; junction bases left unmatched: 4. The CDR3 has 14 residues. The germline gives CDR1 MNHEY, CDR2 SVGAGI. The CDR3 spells CASSPGTSQETQYF. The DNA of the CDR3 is TGTGCCAGCAGCCCCGGGACTAGCCAAGAGACCCAGTACTTC.

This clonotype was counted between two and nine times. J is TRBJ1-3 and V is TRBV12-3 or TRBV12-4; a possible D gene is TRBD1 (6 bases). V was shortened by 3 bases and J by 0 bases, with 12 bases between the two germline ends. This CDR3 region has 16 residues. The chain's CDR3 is CASSFSQGPSGNTIYF. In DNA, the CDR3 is TGTGCCAGCAGTTTTTCACAGGGACCCTCTGGAAACACCATATATTTT.

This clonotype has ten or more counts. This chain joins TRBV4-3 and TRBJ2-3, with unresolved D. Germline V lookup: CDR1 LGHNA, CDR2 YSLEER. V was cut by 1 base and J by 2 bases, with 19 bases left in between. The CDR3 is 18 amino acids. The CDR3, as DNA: TGCGCCAGCAGCCAAGGATTAGGCGGCTCCAAGTCCACAGATACGCAGTATTTT. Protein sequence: CASSQGLGGSKSTDTQYF.

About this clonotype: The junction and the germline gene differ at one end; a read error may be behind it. CDR3 in DNA: TGTGCCAGCGGCTTTGGACTGACCTTCTCCTACGAGCAGTACTTC. As protein: CASGFGLTFSYEQYF. The genes are TRBV5-6 and TRBJ2-7; D may be TRBD2 (5 bases). Germline lookup yields CDR1 SGHDT and CDR2 YYEEEE. This CDR3 comprises 15 residues.

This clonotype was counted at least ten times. CDR3 sequence: CASSYGAPLAEAFF. The CDR3 region has the DNA TGTGCCAGCAGTTACGGGGCTCCGTTGGCTGAAGCTTTCTTT. J is TRBJ1-1 and V is TRBV6-2 or TRBV6-3; D perhaps matches TRBD1 (5 bases). CDR1 and CDR2 (germline): MNHEY, SVGEGT. The CDR3 covers 14 residues. V was cut by 2 bases and J by 6 bases, with 13 bases left in between.

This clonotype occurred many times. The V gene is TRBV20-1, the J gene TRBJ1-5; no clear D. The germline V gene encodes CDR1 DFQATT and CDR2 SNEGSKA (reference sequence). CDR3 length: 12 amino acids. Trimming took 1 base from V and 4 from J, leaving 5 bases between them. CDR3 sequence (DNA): TGCAGTGCTAGAGGTCAGAATCAGCCCCAGCATTTT. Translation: CSARGQNQPQHF.

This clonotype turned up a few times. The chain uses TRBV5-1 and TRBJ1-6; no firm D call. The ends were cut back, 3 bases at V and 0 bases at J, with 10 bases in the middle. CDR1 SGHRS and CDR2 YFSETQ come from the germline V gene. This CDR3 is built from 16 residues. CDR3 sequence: CASSSDWSSYNSPLHF. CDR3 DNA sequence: TGCGCCAGCAGCTCGGATTGGAGCTCCTATAATTCACCCCTCCACTTT.

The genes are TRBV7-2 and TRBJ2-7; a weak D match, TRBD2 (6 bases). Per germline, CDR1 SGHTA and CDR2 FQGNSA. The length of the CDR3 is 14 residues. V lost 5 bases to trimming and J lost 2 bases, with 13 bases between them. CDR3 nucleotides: TGTGCCAGCAGCCCCCGACTAGGCACCTACGAGCAGTACTTC. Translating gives CASSPRLGTYEQYF.

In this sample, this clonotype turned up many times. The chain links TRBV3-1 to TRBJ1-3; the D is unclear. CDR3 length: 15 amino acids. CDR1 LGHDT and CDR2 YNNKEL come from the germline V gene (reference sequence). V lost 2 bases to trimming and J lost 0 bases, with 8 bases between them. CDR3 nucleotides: TGTGCCAGCAGCCAAAAGCGGACCTCTGGAAACACCATATATTTT. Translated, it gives CASSQKRTSGNTIYF.

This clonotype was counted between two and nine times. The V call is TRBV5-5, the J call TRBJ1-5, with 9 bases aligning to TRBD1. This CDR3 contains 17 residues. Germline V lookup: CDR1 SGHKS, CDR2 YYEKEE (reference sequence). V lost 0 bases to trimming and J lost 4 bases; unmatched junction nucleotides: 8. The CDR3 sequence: CASSLETGTGKNQPQHF. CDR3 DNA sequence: TGTGCCAGCAGCTTGGAAACCGGGACAGGGAAGAATCAGCCCCAGCATTTT.

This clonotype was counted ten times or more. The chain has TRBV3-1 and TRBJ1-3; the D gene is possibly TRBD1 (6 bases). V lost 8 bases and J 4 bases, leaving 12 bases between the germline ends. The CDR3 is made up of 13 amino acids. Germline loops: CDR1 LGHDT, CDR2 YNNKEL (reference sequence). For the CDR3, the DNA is TGTGCCAGCCGACAGGCCAACGGAAACACCATATATTTT. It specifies CASRQANGNTIYF.

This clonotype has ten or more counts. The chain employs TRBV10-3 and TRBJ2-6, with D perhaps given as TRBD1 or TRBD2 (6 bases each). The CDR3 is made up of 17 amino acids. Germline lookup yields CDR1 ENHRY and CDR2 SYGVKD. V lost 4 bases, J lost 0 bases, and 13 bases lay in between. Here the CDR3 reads CAISAAGQTSGANVLTF. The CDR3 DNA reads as TGTGCCATCAGTGCGGCGGGACAAACCTCTGGGGCCAACGTCCTGACTTTC.

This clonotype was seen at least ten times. For the CDR3, the DNA is TGTGCCAGCAGCTTACGGACAGGGACGAACACTGAAGCTTTCTTT. Its translation is CASSLRTGTNTEAFF. The chain is built from TRBV11-2 and TRBJ1-1; 8 bases agree with TRBD1. The CDR3 is made up of 15 amino acids. The J segment lost 1 base and the V segment lost 2 bases, leaving 3 bases of the junction unmatched. Germline values: CDR1 SGHAT, CDR2 FQNNGV. Filled out from reference TRBV11-2 and TRBJ1-1, the complete variable domain reads EAGVAQSPRYKIIEKRQSVAFWCNPISGHATLYWYQQILGQGPKLLIQFQNNGVVDDSQLPKDRFSAERLKGVDSTLKIQPAKLEDSAVYLCASSLRTGTNTEAFFGQGTRLTVV.

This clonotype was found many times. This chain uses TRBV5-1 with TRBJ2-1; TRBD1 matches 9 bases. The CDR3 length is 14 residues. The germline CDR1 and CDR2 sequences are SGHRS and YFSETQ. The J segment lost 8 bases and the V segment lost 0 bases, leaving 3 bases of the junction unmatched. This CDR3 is CASSLGDRVDEQFF. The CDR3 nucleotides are TGCGCCAGCAGCTTGGGGGACAGGGTCGATGAGCAGTTCTTC.

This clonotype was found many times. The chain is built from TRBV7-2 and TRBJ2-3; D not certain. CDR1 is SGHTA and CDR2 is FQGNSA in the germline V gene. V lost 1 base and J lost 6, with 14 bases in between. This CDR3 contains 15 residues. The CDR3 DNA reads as TGTGCCAGCAGCTTAGGTCTCGCCAGTCAGGATACGCAGTATTTT. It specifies CASSLGLASQDTQYF.

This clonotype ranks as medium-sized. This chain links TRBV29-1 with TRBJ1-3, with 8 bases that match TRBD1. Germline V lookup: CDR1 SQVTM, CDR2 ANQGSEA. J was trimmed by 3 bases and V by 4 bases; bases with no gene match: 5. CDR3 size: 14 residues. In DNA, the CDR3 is TGCAGCGTTGGAGGGACAGGACGTGGAAACACCATATATTTT. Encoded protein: CSVGGTGRGNTIYF.

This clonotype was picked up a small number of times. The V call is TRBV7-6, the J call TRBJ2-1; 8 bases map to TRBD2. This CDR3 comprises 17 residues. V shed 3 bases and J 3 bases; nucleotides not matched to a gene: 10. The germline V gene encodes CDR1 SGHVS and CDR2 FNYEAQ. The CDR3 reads CASSFNEAGAFYNEQFF. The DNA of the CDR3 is TGTGCCAGCAGCTTTAATGAAGCGGGAGCATTCTACAATGAGCAGTTCTTC.

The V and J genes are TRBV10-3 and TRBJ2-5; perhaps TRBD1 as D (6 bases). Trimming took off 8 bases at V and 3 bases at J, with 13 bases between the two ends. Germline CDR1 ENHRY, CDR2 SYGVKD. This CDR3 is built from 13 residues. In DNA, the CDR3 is TGTGCCATCGGTTCAGGGGCCAAAGAGACCCAGTACTTC. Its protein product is CAIGSGAKETQYF.

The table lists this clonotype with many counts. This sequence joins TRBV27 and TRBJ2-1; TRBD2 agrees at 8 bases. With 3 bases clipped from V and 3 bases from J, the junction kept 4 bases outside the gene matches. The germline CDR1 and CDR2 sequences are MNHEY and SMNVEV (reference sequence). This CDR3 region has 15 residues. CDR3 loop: CASSLSSGVYNEQFF. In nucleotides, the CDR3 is TGTGCCAGCAGTTTGAGTAGCGGGGTCTACAATGAGCAGTTCTTC.

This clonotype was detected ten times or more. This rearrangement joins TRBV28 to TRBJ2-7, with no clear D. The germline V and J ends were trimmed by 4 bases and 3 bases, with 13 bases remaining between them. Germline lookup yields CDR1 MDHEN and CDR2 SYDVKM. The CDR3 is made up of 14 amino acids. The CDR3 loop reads CASSSPRRVYEQYV. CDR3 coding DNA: TGTGCCAGCAGTTCGCCCAGACGGGTCTACGAGCAGTACGTC.

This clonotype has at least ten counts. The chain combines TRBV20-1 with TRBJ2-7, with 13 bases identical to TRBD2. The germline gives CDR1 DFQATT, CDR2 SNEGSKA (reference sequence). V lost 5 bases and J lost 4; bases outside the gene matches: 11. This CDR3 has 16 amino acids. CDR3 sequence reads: CSAAGTSGILLYEQYV. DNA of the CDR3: TGCAGTGCTGCCGGGACTAGCGGGATTCTTCTTTACGAGCAGTACGTC.

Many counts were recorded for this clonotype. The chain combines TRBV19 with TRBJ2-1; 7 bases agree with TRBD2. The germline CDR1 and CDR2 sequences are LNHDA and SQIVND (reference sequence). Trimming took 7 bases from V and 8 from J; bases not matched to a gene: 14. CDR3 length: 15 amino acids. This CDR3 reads CASKPLSRGEDEQFF. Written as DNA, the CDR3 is TGTGCCAGTAAACCCCTTTCCCGGGGGGAGGATGAGCAGTTCTTC.